The source of this T cell receptor beta chain is a study of T cell changes during pregnancy in multiple sclerosis. This CDR3 is 19 amino acids long. Germline CDR1 SEHNR, CDR2 FQNEAQ (reference sequence). The ends were cut back, 0 bases at V and 4 bases at J, with 22 bases in the middle. The table came from immunoSEQ multiplex PCR; TCRdb's copy has only in-frame clones and leaves some out. The repertoire holds around 58,000 clones, under 95% seen once, with almost 0.5% in the top ten. The sample here was CD4+ T cells from peripheral blood mononuclear cells, taken after pregnancy. The receptor's source is a female donor in good health, enrolled as a control in a pregnancy study. The gene calls are TRBV7-9 and TRBJ2-1; D is perhaps TRBD2 (6 bases). The CDR3 DNA reads as TGTGCCAGCAGCTTAGCCAGACTAGGGACGGGCGTTAATTACAATGAGCAGTTCTTC. Its protein product is CASSLARLGTGVNYNEQFF. The variable domain in full, with the rest retrieved from reference TRBV7-9 and TRBJ2-1, is DTGVSQNPRHKITKRGQNVTFRCDPISEHNRLYWYRQTLGQGPEFLTYFQNEAQLEKSRLLSDRFSAERPKGSFSTLEIQRTEQGDSAMYLCASSLARLGTGVNYNEQFFGPGTRLTVL.